This T cell receptor (beta chain) was documented in a study of blood T cell repertoires in COVID-19. Whole-study context: COVID-19 samples collected from the United States, Italy and Spain covered acute and convalescent phases. T cells, B-cell-depleted T cells, or PBMCs provided the cDNA or gDNA that served as material.

V trimming: 6 bases; J trimming: 2 bases; junction bases outside the gene matches: 14. Germline lookup yields CDR1 MNHEY and CDR2 SMNVEV (reference sequence). CDR3 size: 18 residues. In this sample, this clone turned up once. Repertoires were generated with immunoSEQ multiplex PCR, while TCRdb's copy carries only in-frame clones and drops some. The sample yields over 100,000 clones, around 83% seen once. The sequenced material came from peripheral blood. The chain uses TRBV27 and TRBJ2-3, with 10 bases lining up with TRBD2. This TCR was recovered from an elderly woman with active or convalescent COVID-19. The CDR3: CASSQKSLAGVFTDTQYF. CDR3 coding DNA: TGTGCCAGCAGCCAAAAATCCCTAGCGGGGGTTTTCACAGATACGCAGTATTTT.